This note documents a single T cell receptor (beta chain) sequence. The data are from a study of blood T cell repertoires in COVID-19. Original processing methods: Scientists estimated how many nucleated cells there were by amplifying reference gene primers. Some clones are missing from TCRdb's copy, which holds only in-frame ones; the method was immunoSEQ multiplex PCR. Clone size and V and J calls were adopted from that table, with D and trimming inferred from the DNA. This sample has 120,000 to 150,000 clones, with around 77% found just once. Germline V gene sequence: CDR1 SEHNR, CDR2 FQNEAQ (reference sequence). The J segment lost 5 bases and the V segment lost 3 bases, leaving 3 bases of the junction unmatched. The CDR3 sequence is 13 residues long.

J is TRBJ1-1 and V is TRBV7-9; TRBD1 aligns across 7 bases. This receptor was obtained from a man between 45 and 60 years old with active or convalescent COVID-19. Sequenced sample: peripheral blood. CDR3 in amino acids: CASSFDRATEAFF. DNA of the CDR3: TGTGCCAGCAGCTTCGACAGGGCAACTGAAGCTTTCTTT.